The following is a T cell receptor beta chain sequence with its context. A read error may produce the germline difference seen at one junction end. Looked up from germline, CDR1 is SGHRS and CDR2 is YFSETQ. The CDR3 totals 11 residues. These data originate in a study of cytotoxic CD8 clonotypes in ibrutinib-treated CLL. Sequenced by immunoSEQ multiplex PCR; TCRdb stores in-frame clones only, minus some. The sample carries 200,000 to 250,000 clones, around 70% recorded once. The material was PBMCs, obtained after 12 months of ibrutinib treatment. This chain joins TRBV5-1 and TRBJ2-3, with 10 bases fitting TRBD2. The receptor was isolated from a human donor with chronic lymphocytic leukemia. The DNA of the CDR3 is TGCGCCAGCAGCCTCCTAGCGGGGGCCCCTTTT. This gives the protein CASSLLAGAPF.